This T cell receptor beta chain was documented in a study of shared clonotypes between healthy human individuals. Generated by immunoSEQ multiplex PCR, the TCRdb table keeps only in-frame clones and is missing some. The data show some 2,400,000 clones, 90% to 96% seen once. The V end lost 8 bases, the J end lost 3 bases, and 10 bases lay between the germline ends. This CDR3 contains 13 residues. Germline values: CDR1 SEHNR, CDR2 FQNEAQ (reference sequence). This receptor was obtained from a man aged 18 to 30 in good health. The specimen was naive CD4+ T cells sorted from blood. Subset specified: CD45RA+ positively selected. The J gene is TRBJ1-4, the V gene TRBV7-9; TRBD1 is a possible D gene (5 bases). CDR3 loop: CASGAVPNEKLFF. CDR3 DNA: TGTGCCAGCGGGGCAGTCCCTAATGAAAAACTGTTTTTT.